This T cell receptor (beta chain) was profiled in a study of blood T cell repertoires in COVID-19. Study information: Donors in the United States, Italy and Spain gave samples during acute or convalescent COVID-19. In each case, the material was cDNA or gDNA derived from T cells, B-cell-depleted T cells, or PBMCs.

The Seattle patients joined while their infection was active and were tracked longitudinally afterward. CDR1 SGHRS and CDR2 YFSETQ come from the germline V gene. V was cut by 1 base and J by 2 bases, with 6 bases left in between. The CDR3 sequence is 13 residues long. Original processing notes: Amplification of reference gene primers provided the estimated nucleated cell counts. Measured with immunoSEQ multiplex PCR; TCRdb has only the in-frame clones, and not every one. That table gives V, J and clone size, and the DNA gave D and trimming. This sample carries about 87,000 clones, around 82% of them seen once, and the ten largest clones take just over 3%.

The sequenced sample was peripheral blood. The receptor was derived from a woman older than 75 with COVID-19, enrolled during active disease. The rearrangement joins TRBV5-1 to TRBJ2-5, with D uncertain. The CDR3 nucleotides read TGCGCCAGCAGCTTGTGGCAGCAAGAGACCCAGTACTTC. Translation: CASSLWQQETQYF.